This passage covers 30 T cell receptor beta chains from one sample sequenced in a study of T cells in Graves' hyperthyroidism and ophthalmopathy. The investigators amplified TCR beta CDR3 regions from RNA transcripts. First-round RT-PCR of the TCR CDR3 relied on the HTBI primer set. TCRdb redid the calling of the multiplex PCR reads with MiXCR, one entry per CDR3 protein. Altogether some 490,000 distinct CDR3 sequences are present, around a fifth being singletons, with the ten largest covering about 53%. Sequences were obtained from blood. The receptor source for this set is a woman aged 70-85 years with Graves' ophthalmopathy.

In this sample, this clonotype turned up a few times. This rearrangement joins TRBV28 to TRBJ2-7, with 7 bases identical to TRBD1. Germline assignment: CDR1 MDHEN and CDR2 SYDVKM. The CDR3 runs to 15 residues. Trimming cost V 7 bases and J 0 bases; bases outside gene matches: 9. The DNA for the CDR3 is TGTGCCAGCACCCTCGGACAGGTTCCCTCCTACGAGCAGTACTTC. Amino acid sequence: CASTLGQVPSYEQYF. The full variable domain, completed using reference TRBV28 and TRBJ2-7, is DVKVTQSSRYLVKRTGEKVFLECVQDMDHENMFWYRQDPGLGLRLIYFSYDVKMKEKGDIPEGYSVSREKKERFSLILESASTNQTSMYLCASTLGQVPSYEQYFGPGTRLTVT.

This clonotype was counted between two and nine times. The chain employs TRBV20-1 and TRBJ2-7; 10 nucleotides align to TRBD2. Germline CDR1 reads DFQATT; CDR2 reads SNEGSKA (reference sequence). The CDR3 runs 14 residues. Trimming at V came to 5 bases and at J to 6 bases, leaving 10 bases not matched to a gene. The CDR3 here is CSARASGSTGEQYF. In nucleotides, the CDR3 is TGCAGTGCTCGGGCTAGCGGGAGTACCGGCGAGCAGTACTTC.

In its sample, this clonotype was seen a few times. V and J are TRBV20-1 and TRBJ2-7, with D perhaps TRBD1 (6 bases). Trimming stripped 4 bases from V and 1 base from J, with 11 bases between. The CDR3 is 13 residues long. Germline values: CDR1 DFQATT, CDR2 SNEGSKA (reference sequence). The CDR3 reads CSATGTQSYEQYF. The CDR3 DNA reads as TGCAGTGCTACCGGGACACAATCCTACGAGCAGTACTTC.

The chain joins TRBV7-9 to TRBJ2-7, with a possible D match to TRBD2 (6 bases). This CDR3 contains 16 residues. V lost 2 bases, J lost 2 bases, and 16 bases lay in between. Germline-derived CDR1 and CDR2 are SEHNR and FQNEAQ (reference sequence). CDR3 residues: CASSLRGTGRAYEQYF. In DNA, the CDR3 is TGTGCCAGCAGCTTACGGGGGACGGGCAGGGCCTACGAGCAGTACTTC.

The chain couples TRBV9 to TRBJ1-3, with D unresolved. CDR3 length: 15 amino acids. Trimming removed 4 bases at V and 0 bases at J, with 11 bases between. CDR1 SGDLS and CDR2 YYNGEE come from the germline V gene. The CDR3 region has the DNA TGTGCCAGCAGCCCTACGGGAAACTCTGGAAACACCATATATTTT. Translating it yields CASSPTGNSGNTIYF.

This chain uses TRBV6-2 or TRBV6-3 with TRBJ2-1, with 10 bases that match TRBD1. The trim removed 0 bases at V and 8 bases at J, leaving 4 bases unmatched. This CDR3 contains 15 residues. In germline, CDR1 is MNHEY, CDR2 SVGEGT. The CDR3 loop is CASSYSMTGGDEQFF. CDR3 DNA sequence: TGTGCCAGCAGTTACTCGATGACAGGGGGCGATGAGCAGTTCTTC.

The sample holds a few counts of this clonotype. The genes are TRBV15 and TRBJ2-3, with 8 nucleotides matching TRBD2. The CDR3 totals 16 residues. Germline lookup yields CDR1 LNHNV and CDR2 YYDKDF (reference sequence). V was pared by 1 base and J by 0 bases, with 3 bases of the junction left unmatched. The CDR3 reads CATSRGRGASTDTQYF. DNA of the CDR3: TGTGCCACCAGCAGAGGGCGGGGGGCTAGCACAGATACGCAGTATTTT.

The chain carries TRBV5-1 and TRBJ2-6; perhaps TRBD1 as D (5 bases). This CDR3 comprises 16 residues. The germline V and J ends were trimmed by 2 bases and 0 bases, with 9 bases remaining between them. Germline V gene lookup returns CDR1 SGHRS and CDR2 YFSETQ. CDR3 nucleotide sequence: TGCGCCAGCAGCTTTCAGACAGCCTCTGGGGCCAACGTCCTGACTTTC. Its translation: CASSFQTASGANVLTF.

This chain links TRBV11-2 with TRBJ2-3; no definite D call. V lost 5 bases, J lost 2 bases, and 23 bases lay in between. The CDR3 runs to 18 residues. Germline V gene sequence: CDR1 SGHAT, CDR2 FQNNGV. CDR3 DNA sequence: TGTGCCAGCAGCCAGAGGCGGCTCCCCTTGGCTACCACAGATACGCAGTATTTT. The encoded protein is CASSQRRLPLATTDTQYF. The full variable domain, rest sourced from reference TRBV11-2 and TRBJ2-3, is EAGVAQSPRYKIIEKRQSVAFWCNPISGHATLYWYQQILGQGPKLLIQFQNNGVVDDSQLPKDRFSAERLKGVDSTLKIQPAKLEDSAVYLCASSQRRLPLATTDTQYFGPGTRLTVL.

This clonotype appeared many times. This chain links TRBV27 with TRBJ1-1, with D perhaps matching TRBD1 (6 bases). CDR1 is MNHEY, CDR2 SMNVEV, per germline (reference sequence). The CDR3 is 13 residues long. The V gene lost 3 bases and the J gene lost 4 bases, with 9 bases spanning the gap. The CDR3: CASSLSGVTEAFF. The DNA of the CDR3 is TGTGCCAGCAGTTTGTCAGGGGTCACTGAAGCTTTCTTT.

The sample holds a few counts of this clonotype. The V gene is TRBV6-2 or TRBV6-3, the J gene TRBJ2-2; D gene ambiguous. The CDR3 is 14 amino acids. V lost 0 bases and J 4 bases, leaving 6 bases between the germline ends. Germline V CDR1 and CDR2: MNHEY, SVGEGT. For the CDR3, the DNA is TGTGCCAGCAGTTACTCGAGTCCCACCGGGGAGCTGTTTTTT. Its protein is CASSYSSPTGELFF.

This clonotype was counted between two and nine times. The chain recombines TRBV25-1 with TRBJ2-3; 9 bases line up with TRBD1. This CDR3 is built from 15 residues. CDR1 and CDR2 (germline): MGHDK, SYGVNS. Trimming cost V 5 bases and J 4 bases; bases outside gene matches: 7. The CDR3 region is CASSNRDRAADTQYF. In DNA form, the CDR3 reads TGTGCCAGCAGTAACCGGGACAGGGCCGCAGATACGCAGTATTTT.

This clonotype was recorded a few times. CDR3 residues: CASRIKLGTGDQPQHF. The CDR3 DNA reads TGTGCCAGTAGGATAAAGTTGGGGACAGGTGATCAGCCCCAGCATTTT. The V gene is TRBV19, the J gene TRBJ1-5; TRBD1 agrees at 8 bases. J was trimmed by 5 bases and V by 6 bases; bases with no gene match: 12. CDR3 length equals 16 residues. Germline loops: CDR1 LNHDA, CDR2 SQIVND (reference sequence).

The chain carries TRBV6-2 or TRBV6-3 and TRBJ2-3, with D hard to call. V was clipped by 5 bases and J by 6 bases, with 12 bases between them. The length of the CDR3 is 13 residues. Germline V gives CDR1 MNHEY, CDR2 SVGEGT. CDR3 sequence: CASSNGWPDTQYF. The CDR3 nucleotides read TGTGCCAGCAGTAACGGGTGGCCGGATACGCAGTATTTT.

This clonotype was detected many times. This sequence joins TRBV12-5 and TRBJ2-5, with D perhaps TRBD1 or TRBD2 (5 bases each). Germline loops: CDR1 LGHNT, CDR2 FRNRAP. The germline V and J ends were trimmed by 3 bases and 1 base, with 6 bases remaining between them. The CDR3 length is 13 residues. The DNA for the CDR3 is TGTGCTAGTGGTTTCGGGACCCAAGAGACCCAGTACTTC. This sequence encodes CASGFGTQETQYF.

This clonotype was detected a few times. CDR3 loop: CAITPGDNQPQHF. DNA of the CDR3: TGTGCCATCACTCCTGGGGACAATCAGCCCCAGCATTTT. The chain employs TRBV10-3 and TRBJ1-5; no definite D call. The V gene's germline CDR1 is ENHRY and CDR2 SYGVKD. V lost 7 bases and J 3 bases, leaving 10 bases between the germline ends. The CDR3 contains 13 residues.

Ten or more counts support this clonotype. The V gene is TRBV28, the J gene TRBJ1-3; D is undetermined. The CDR3 is made up of 14 amino acids. CDR1 is MDHEN and CDR2 is SYDVKM in the germline V gene. Trimming pared 6 bases from V and 0 bases from J, leaving 9 bases between. In DNA form, the CDR3 reads TGTGCCAGCAGAGGAGGCGGCTCTGGAAACACCATATATTTT. Protein product: CASRGGGSGNTIYF.

This clonotype occurred many times. The chain combines TRBV12-3 or TRBV12-4 with TRBJ2-7, with 9 bases aligning to TRBD1. This CDR3 has 13 residues. V lost 6 bases and J lost 6; bases outside the gene matches: 6. CDR3 amino acids: CASSTGTGLEQYF. The CDR3 DNA reads as TGTGCCAGCAGCACCGGGACAGGGCTCGAGCAGTACTTC.

The V gene is TRBV20-1, the J gene TRBJ2-7; D may be TRBD2 (6 bases). V was pared by 6 bases and J by 5 bases, with 14 bases between. CDR3 length: 12 residues. Germline CDR1 reads DFQATT; CDR2 reads SNEGSKA (reference sequence). CDR3 coding DNA: TGCAGTGCAAGACTAGTAAGCCACGAGCAGTACTTC. Translating gives CSARLVSHEQYF.

J is TRBJ2-5 and V is TRBV7-8; the D gene could be TRBD1 or TRBD2 (6 bases each). This CDR3 region has 15 residues. Germline CDR1 and CDR2: SGHVS and FQNEAQ. Trimming stripped 5 bases from V and 5 bases from J, with 18 bases between. In DNA form, the CDR3 reads TGTGCCAGCAGCCCCGGGGGCACGACCTGGGAGACCCAGTACTTC. This sequence encodes CASSPGGTTWETQYF.

This chain joins TRBV19 and TRBJ2-1; 10 bases are shared with TRBD2. V dropped 3 bases and J dropped 5; count of bases not matched to a gene: 4. Germline CDR1 and CDR2: LNHDA and SQIVND (reference sequence). The CDR3 runs to 15 residues. CDR3 protein: CASSMKREGNNEQFF. In DNA form, the CDR3 reads TGTGCCAGTAGTATGAAGCGGGAGGGAAACAATGAGCAGTTCTTC.

The sample holds many counts of this clonotype. The chain combines TRBV24-1 with TRBJ1-5, with D hard to call. This CDR3 has 14 residues. Germline loops: CDR1 KGHDR, CDR2 SFDVKD. Trimming cost V 4 bases and J 2 bases, with 8 bases left between them. In nucleotides, the CDR3 is TGTGCCACCAGTGAACCGGGAGGCAATCAGCCCCAGCATTTT. Its protein is CATSEPGGNQPQHF.

The chain employs TRBV27 and TRBJ2-7, with 8 bases identical to TRBD2. This CDR3 region has 13 residues. Germline trimming cut 5 bases from V and 5 bases from J; bases unmatched to any gene: 5. From germline, CDR1 is MNHEY and CDR2 SMNVEV (reference sequence). CDR3 residues: CASSPAGDNEQYF. The CDR3 bases are TGTGCCAGCAGTCCAGCGGGAGATAACGAGCAGTACTTC.

The table lists this clonotype with a few counts. The chain combines TRBV19 with TRBJ2-7, with D maybe TRBD1 (6 bases). CDR3 length: 16 amino acids. CDR1 is LNHDA and CDR2 is SQIVND in the germline V gene (reference sequence). V lost 5 bases, J lost 1 base, and 18 bases lay in between. DNA of the CDR3: TGTGCCAGTAGTCCGTCCGGGACACTACATTCCTACGAGCAGTACTTC. It encodes CASSPSGTLHSYEQYF. Full variable domain (remainder filled in from reference TRBV19 and TRBJ2-7): DGGITQSPKYLFRKEGQNVTLSCEQNLNHDAMYWYRQDPGQGLRLIYYSQIVNDFQKGDIAEGYSVSREKKESFPLTVTSAQKNPTAFYLCASSPSGTLHSYEQYFGPGTRLTVT.

This clonotype showed up many times. This chain connects TRBV28 to TRBJ2-1, with TRBD2 matching 11 bases. The CDR3 is made up of 18 amino acids. The V and J ends lost 7 bases and 0 bases, in that order; junction bases with no gene match: 11. The germline V gene encodes CDR1 MDHEN and CDR2 SYDVKM. The CDR3 bases are TGTGCCAGCACCACGAGACTAGCGGGACTCAGCTCCTACAATGAGCAGTTCTTC. Amino acid sequence: CASTTRLAGLSSYNEQFF.

CDR3: CASISEAFF. In nucleotides, the CDR3 is TGCGCCAGCATCTCTGAAGCTTTCTTT. The chain carries TRBV5-1 and TRBJ1-1; D uncertain. The V end lost 6 bases, the J end lost 6 bases, and 3 bases lay between the germline ends. CDR1 and CDR2 (germline): SGHRS, YFSETQ. The CDR3 is 9 amino acids.

This clonotype has just a few counts. The chain joins TRBV2 to TRBJ1-2; 9 positions match TRBD1. The germline V gene has CDR1 SNHLY and CDR2 FYNNEI. The CDR3 sequence is 14 residues long. The V gene end was trimmed by 7 bases and the J gene end by 8 bases; junction bases not matched to a gene: 11. This chain's CDR3 is CASNGQGMSRGYTF. The CDR3 bases are TGTGCCAGCAACGGACAGGGGATGTCTAGGGGCTACACCTTC.

This clonotype has at least ten counts. The chain links TRBV15 to TRBJ1-4; D is possibly TRBD1 (5 bases). Trimming pared 1 base from V and 8 bases from J, leaving 17 bases between. Germline CDR1 LNHNV, CDR2 YYDKDF (reference sequence). The CDR3 sequence is 16 residues long. CDR3 in amino acids: CATSRAGTAADEKLFF. CDR3 nucleotide sequence: TGTGCCACCAGCAGAGCTGGGACCGCGGCGGACGAAAAACTGTTTTTT.

This rearrangement joins TRBV3-1 to TRBJ1-2; a weak D match, TRBD1 (5 bases). V was clipped by 1 base and J by 2 bases, with 11 bases between them. CDR3 length: 15 residues. The V gene's germline CDR1 is LGHDT and CDR2 YNNKEL (reference sequence). The CDR3 DNA sequence: TGTGCCAGCAGCCAAGGTTTAAGGACAAACTATGGCTACACCTTC. Translated: CASSQGLRTNYGYTF.

The gene calls are TRBV11-2 and TRBJ2-7, with D maybe TRBD2 (7 bases). The length of the CDR3 is 14 residues. V gave up 5 bases and J gave up 6 bases, with 17 bases separating them. Germline-derived CDR1 and CDR2 are SGHAT and FQNNGV. In DNA, the CDR3 is TGTGCCAGCAGCGGAGGGGGGGAAACGGTCGAGCAGTACTTC. This encodes CASSGGGETVEQYF.